These T cell receptor beta chains were read from a single sample in a study of T-cell reconstitution after alpha-beta-depleted transplantation in children. TCRdb re-called the PCR reads through MiXCR, storing one row per CDR3 protein. This sample has some 550,000 distinct CDR3 sequences; approximately 16% occur once, and the top ten carry roughly 3.3%. Material: PBMCs from the stem cell graft donor, obtained from the stem cell graft. The receptors stem from a human donor who donated a stem cell graft to a child with acute lymphoblastic leukemia. CDR3s include the opening cysteine and the closing phenylalanine or tryptophan. D genes are given only for firm matches. A clone size is listed for some rows: how often the clone was seen (once, few, many), or a class if it is expanded.

cdr3_nt cdr3_aa v_call d_call clone_size j_call
TGTGCCACTGGCGGGTACGCCGGGGAGCTGTTTTTT CATGGYAGELFF TRBV6-4 - - TRBJ2-2
TGTGCCAGCAGCTTAGATCGGGGGGCGCCTAATGGCTACACCTTC CASSLDRGAPNGYTF TRBV7-9 - - TRBJ1-2
TGCAGCGTACCTCTAGGAATCGATGAGCAGTTCTTC CSVPLGIDEQFF TRBV29-1 - few TRBJ2-1
TGTGCCAGCAGCCTAACCCATGGAGTGGCTTTCTTT CASSLTHGVAFF TRBV14 - - TRBJ1-1
TGTGCCAGTGCAAGGCCGGGGTACGTTGTACGCTACGAGCAGTACTTC CASARPGYVVRYEQYF TRBV12-3/TRBV12-4 - - TRBJ2-7
TGTGCCAGCAGTTTAGCCGAACAGGGGAAAGGCTACACCTTC CASSLAEQGKGYTF TRBV12-3/TRBV12-4 TRBD1 - TRBJ1-2
TGCGCCAGCAGCTTGGGACTAGCGGGAGAGGACGGGGAGCTGTTTTTT CASSLGLAGEDGELFF TRBV5-1 TRBD2 - TRBJ2-2
TGCGCCAGCAGCCATGTACAGTCAACTAATGAAAAACTGTTTTTT CASSHVQSTNEKLFF TRBV4-1 - few TRBJ1-4
TGCAGCGTTGGCGGAAACTACGAGCAGTACTTC CSVGGNYEQYF TRBV29-1 - many TRBJ2-7
TGTGCCAGCAGCTTGAAACGGGTGTCCGGGGCCGAGCAGTACTTC CASSLKRVSGAEQYF TRBV7-8 - - TRBJ2-7
TGCAGCGTCCGAGCGGGGCGGTTTTCCTACAATGAGCAGTTCTTC CSVRAGRFSYNEQFF TRBV29-1 TRBD2 few TRBJ2-1
TGTGCCAGCAGCCAGGGGACCAATGAGCAGTTCTTC CASSQGTNEQFF TRBV5-5 - few TRBJ2-1
TGTGCCAGCAGCCCGGTAGCGGATCCAAAACGCGGTGAGCAGTTCTTC CASSPVADPKRGEQFF TRBV3-1 - few TRBJ2-1
TGTGCCTCCAGGGGGGAGGGCACAGATACGCAGTATTTT CASRGEGTDTQYF TRBV6-1 - few TRBJ2-3
TGTGCCAGCAGCTTCGCGCGATGGAGCACAGATACGCAGTATTTT CASSFARWSTDTQYF TRBV11-2 - few TRBJ2-3
TGCGCCAGCAGAAGGGACAGCCCGAACGAGCAGTACTTC CASRRDSPNEQYF TRBV10-2 TRBD1 few TRBJ2-7
TGTGCCACCCAAGCAGGGCCGGGACTCTACTACGAGCAGTACTTC CATQAGPGLYYEQYF TRBV10-3 - few TRBJ2-7
TGTGCCAGCAGTCGAAAGGCCGTTAATCGGGAGACCCAGTACTTC CASSRKAVNRETQYF TRBV6-1 - - TRBJ2-5
TGTGCCAGCAGTGTTCGCGCCTTCTACGAGCAGTACTTC CASSVRAFYEQYF TRBV27 - few TRBJ2-7
TGTGCCAGCAGCTTAAGTCCCCGGCTAGCGGTTCCGAACACCGGGGAGCTGTTTTTT CASSLSPRLAVPNTGELFF TRBV7-3 TRBD2 - TRBJ2-2
TGTGCCAGCAGGGGCGACGCCGTAGCCTACGAGCAGTACTTC CASRGDAVAYEQYF TRBV2 - - TRBJ2-7
TGCGCCAGCCGGGAATTCGAGAGCTCCTACGAGCAGTACTTC CASREFESSYEQYF TRBV4-1 - - TRBJ2-7
TGTGCCAGCAGTTTGGGGACTTGGGGCTCACCCCTCCACTTT CASSLGTWGSPLHF TRBV6-5 - - TRBJ1-6
TGCGCCAGCAAGGACAGGATTAATGAAAAACTGTTTTTT CASKDRINEKLFF TRBV5-1 TRBD1 few TRBJ1-4
TGCAGTGCTAGAGTTTCTAGTGTGGCCCAGTACTTC CSARVSSVAQYF TRBV20-1 - few TRBJ2-5
TGTGCCAGCAGCTTTCCTAAAGGGACTAGCAGCTACAATGAGCAGTTCTTC CASSFPKGTSSYNEQFF TRBV7-9 TRBD2 - TRBJ2-1
TGCAGCGTTGACACAGACGGCTTCTTC CSVDTDGFF TRBV29-1 - few TRBJ2-1
TGCAGTGCCACACCCGAAAATTACATGAACACTGAAGCTTTCTTT CSATPENYMNTEAFF TRBV20-1 - many TRBJ1-1
TGCAGTGCTTACGCCACCGGGACTAGCGGCTCCTACGAGCAGTACTTC CSAYATGTSGSYEQYF TRBV20-1 TRBD2 - TRBJ2-7
TGCAGTGCTAGAGATTACTGGGGGGCCACTAACTATGGCTACACCTTC CSARDYWGATNYGYTF TRBV20-1 - - TRBJ1-2
TGCAGCGTTAAGGCACACGGATCGCCCGGGGAGCTGTTTTTT CSVKAHGSPGELFF TRBV29-1 - - TRBJ2-2